The 18 T cell receptor beta chains in this list originate from one sample, sequenced in a study of T cells in Graves' hyperthyroidism and ophthalmopathy. Amplified regions were TCR beta CDR3 sequences from RNA transcripts. The primer set for the first-round RT-PCR of the TCR CDR3 was HTBI. TCRdb reprocessed the multiplex PCR reads with MiXCR, giving one entry per CDR3 protein. The sample holds about 580,000 distinct CDR3 sequences, 46% seen once. Sequenced material: peripheral blood or thyroid tissue (not recorded which). The receptors here all came from a woman aged 18-30 years with Graves' hyperthyroidism.

V usage is TRBV12-3 or TRBV12-4 and J usage is TRBJ2-7; 10 nucleotides agree with TRBD1. V dropped 5 bases and J dropped 4; count of bases not matched to a gene: 11. The CDR3 totals 16 residues. CDR3 nucleotides: TGTGCCAGCAGTCCAGACCCGGGACAGGGGTTGTACGAGCAGTACTTC. Protein: CASSPDPGQGLYEQYF.

This clonotype occurred once. The J gene is TRBJ1-2, the V gene TRBV7-3; tentative D call: TRBD1 (6 bases). The CDR3 runs 15 residues. Trimming cost V 6 bases and J 5 bases, with 19 bases left between them. The germline V gene has CDR1 SGHTA and CDR2 FQGTGA. The CDR3 reads CASRLGGTGRYGYTF. CDR3 in DNA: TGTGCCAGCAGGTTGGGGGGCACAGGGAGATATGGCTACACCTTC.

This clonotype was seen at least ten times. V is TRBV5-1 and J is TRBJ2-7; TRBD1 matches at 7 bases. Unmatched junction bases numbered 9, after V lost 0 bases and J lost 0 bases. This CDR3 has 17 residues. Germline-derived CDR1 and CDR2 are SGHRS and YFSETQ. The CDR3 sequence is CASSLGWRTGSSYEQYF. As DNA, the CDR3 is TGCGCCAGCAGCTTGGGGTGGCGGACAGGTTCCTCCTACGAGCAGTACTTC.

As to this clonotype: At one of its ends the junction is not consistent with the germline gene, which may arise from a read error. The V and J genes are TRBV7-3 and TRBJ1-3; 11 bases align to TRBD1. CDR3 size: 18 residues. Germline V lookup: CDR1 SGHTA, CDR2 FQGTGA. Written as DNA, the CDR3 is TGCGCCAGCAGCCAAGGGGGACAGGGGGTTTTTCCTGGAAACACCATATATTTT. Translation gives CASSQGGQGVFPGNTIYF.

As concerns this clonotype: This may be a read error, as it is one base from a much larger clone. The CDR3 spells CSASDPSQLQHF. The CDR3 bases are TGCAGTGCTAGCGACCCGAGTCAGCTCCAGCATTTT. The chain couples TRBV20-1 to TRBJ1-5, with no clear D. This CDR3 spans 12 amino acids. Germline CDR1 is DFQATT and CDR2 is SNEGSKA (reference sequence).

This clonotype was observed many times. The chain joins TRBV6-4 to TRBJ2-7; D is unclear. Trimming pared 4 bases from V and 0 bases from J, leaving 13 bases between. CDR1 MRHNA and CDR2 SNTAGT come from the germline V gene. CDR3 length: 15 amino acids. The CDR3 sequence is CASSGLGKGSYEQYF. CDR3 nucleotides: TGTGCCAGCAGTGGCTTAGGTAAAGGCTCCTACGAGCAGTACTTC.

The chain carries TRBV5-6 and TRBJ1-2; no firm D call. Trimming removed 0 bases from V and 8 bases from J, with 11 bases in between. The germline V gene has CDR1 SGHDT and CDR2 YYEEEE. This CDR3 contains 13 residues. The CDR3 sequence: CASSLEIAGGYTF. CDR3 nucleotide sequence: TGTGCCAGCAGCTTGGAGATAGCGGGAGGCTACACCTTC.

This clonotype was observed many times. This chain connects TRBV2 to TRBJ1-2; possibly TRBD1 for D (6 bases). CDR1 and CDR2 from the germline V gene are SNHLY and FYNNEI. V was cut by 10 bases and J by 1 base, with 16 bases left in between. The CDR3 is 14 residues long. CDR3: CATGNRENNYGYTF. CDR3 nucleotide sequence: TGTGCCACCGGGAACAGGGAAAATAACTATGGCTACACCTTC.

The rearrangement uses TRBV15 and TRBJ1-2, with 8 bases matching TRBD1. Germline CDR1 LNHNV, CDR2 YYDKDF (reference sequence). Losses at the gene ends were 3 bases for V and 6 bases for J; bases not matched to a gene: 9. CDR3 length equals 15 residues. The chain's CDR3 is CATSSLADRADGYTF. CDR3 nucleotides: TGTGCCACCAGCAGCTTAGCGGACAGGGCGGATGGCTACACCTTC.

This clonotype was observed a handful of times. The chain combines TRBV30 with TRBJ1-2; D unresolved. V lost 2 bases and J 0 bases, leaving 7 bases between the germline ends. This CDR3 spans 13 amino acids. Germline CDR1 is GTSNPN and CDR2 is SVGIG (reference sequence). The chain's CDR3 is CAWSPQANYGYTF. The DNA for the CDR3 is TGTGCCTGGAGTCCCCAGGCTAACTATGGCTACACCTTC.

V and J are TRBV29-1 and TRBJ1-5; D is possibly TRBD1 (5 bases). From germline, CDR1 is SQVTM and CDR2 ANQGSEA. V gave up 4 bases and J gave up 8 bases, with 18 bases separating them. This CDR3 region has 14 residues. CDR3 nucleotide sequence: TGCAGCGTTGGGAACGCAGGGACCTTGGAGCCCCAGCATTTT. It codes for CSVGNAGTLEPQHF.

This clonotype was found many times. V gene TRBV30 combines with J gene TRBJ1-5, with D maybe TRBD1 (5 bases). CDR3 size: 13 residues. The V end was cut by 2 bases, the J end by 5 bases, with 10 bases between. Germline V gene lookup returns CDR1 GTSNPN and CDR2 SVGIG (reference sequence). The CDR3 protein is CAWSLGPDQPQHF. CDR3 DNA: TGTGCCTGGAGTTTGGGGCCGGATCAGCCCCAGCATTTT.

A word on this clonotype: At one end, the junction sequence differs from germline, possibly due to a read error. This chain joins TRBV19 and TRBJ1-1; 9 bases fit TRBD1. The CDR3 has 11 residues. Germline loops: CDR1 LNHDA, CDR2 SQIVND (reference sequence). CDR3 DNA sequence: TGTGCCAGTAGTCGCAGTGGGACAGGGTCCTTT. Its protein product is CASSRSGTGSF.

The rearrangement uses TRBV6-5 and TRBJ2-5, with D unresolved. The CDR3 has 11 residues. Looked up from germline, CDR1 is MNHEY and CDR2 is SVGAGI. V was pared by 6 bases and J by 4 bases, with 6 bases between. CDR3 in DNA: TGTGCCAGCAGGCGGCTAGAGACCCAGTACTTC. This codes for CASRRLETQYF.

Comment on this clonotype: With a much larger clone just one base away, this may be a read error. CDR3 sequence: CASSYRPVGVGEAFF. CDR3 DNA: TGTGCCAGCAGTTACCGCCCTGTCGGGGTTGGTGAAGCTTTCTTT. This chain connects TRBV6-5 to TRBJ1-1; D not resolved. CDR1 MNHEY and CDR2 SVGAGI come from the germline V gene. V shed 2 bases and J shed 7 bases, with 17 bases lying between them. The CDR3 spans 15 residues.

Many counts were recorded for this clonotype. The chain carries TRBV15 and TRBJ2-5; D remains ambiguous. The V end lost 2 bases, the J end lost 3 bases, and 13 bases lay between the germline ends. CDR1 and CDR2 from the germline V gene are LNHNV and YYDKDF (reference sequence). This CDR3 is 15 amino acids long. The CDR3 DNA sequence: TGTGCCACCAGCAGACTCCCCGGTGAGAAAGAGACCCAGTACTTC. As protein: CATSRLPGEKETQYF.

The CDR3 region is CASSFVRGTEAFF. In DNA, the CDR3 is TGTGCCAGCAGTTTCGTAAGGGGCACTGAAGCTTTCTTT. This chain connects TRBV27 to TRBJ1-1, with a tentative D call TRBD1 (5 bases). Germline V gene lookup returns CDR1 MNHEY and CDR2 SMNVEV (reference sequence). V was trimmed by 3 bases and J by 4 bases, leaving 9 bases between them. This CDR3 region has 13 residues.

The chain recombines TRBV20-1 with TRBJ1-6; D is possibly TRBD1 (6 bases). There are 14 residues in the CDR3. Germline assignment: CDR1 DFQATT and CDR2 SNEGSKA (reference sequence). The ends were cut back, 2 bases at V and 6 bases at J, with 11 bases in the middle. The CDR3 coding sequence is TGCAGTGCTAGACAAGGGGGGGGTAATTCACCCCTCCACTTT. This gives the protein CSARQGGGNSPLHF.